A selection of T cell receptor beta chains follows, all from one sample in a study of blood T cell repertoires in COVID-19. Sequenced by immunoSEQ multiplex PCR; TCRdb stores in-frame clones only, minus some. The repertoire consists of around 140,000 clones, with almost 85% occurring once and the leading ten covering 1.4%. The sequenced sample consisted of peripheral blood. These receptor sequences come from a man in his 60s with acute or convalescent COVID-19. Both conserved end residues are part of each CDR3. The D gene is left open where the match is weak. Only part of the rows carry a size: once, few, many, or a class if the clone is expanded.

DNA,CDR3,V,J,D,size
TGTGCCAGCAGCTCCCTCGTAAATGAGCAGTTCTTC,CASSSLVNEQFF,TRBV5-4,TRBJ2-1,NA,few
TGTGCCAGAAGCCGTCGGGTAAAAAGGGGGGGGGCCTGCACAGATACGCAGTATTTT,CARSRRVKRGGACTDTQYF,TRBV7-5,TRBJ2-3,NA,few
TGTGCCAGCAGCGAGACTGCAACTAATGAAAAACTGTTTTTT,CASSETATNEKLFF,TRBV7-2,TRBJ1-4,NA,NA
TGTGCCAGCAGACGTACTAGCGGGAGTGTCTACGAGCAGTACTTC,CASRRTSGSVYEQYF,TRBV11-2,TRBJ2-7,TRBD2,NA
TGTGCCAGCAGCCCCAGGGTGAGTGAACAGTTCTTC,CASSPRVSEQFF,TRBV12-3/TRBV12-4,TRBJ2-1,NA,once
TGTGCCACCCGACAGGGTGGAAGCAATCAGCCCCAGCATTTT,CATRQGGSNQPQHF,TRBV6-5,TRBJ1-5,TRBD1,few
TGTGCCACCAGTGAGACAGGGGGTATAAATGAGCAGTTCTTC,CATSETGGINEQFF,TRBV24-1,TRBJ2-1,TRBD1,NA
TGCGCCAGCAGTGACTTCTGGGGAGTTATTTCACCCCTCCACTTT,CASSDFWGVISPLHF,TRBV10-1,TRBJ1-6,NA,NA
TGCGCCAGCACCACACAGGGGGAAGTCTATGGCTACACCTTC,CASTTQGEVYGYTF,TRBV10-2,TRBJ1-2,TRBD1,once
TGTGCCAGCAGCTTGAAGGACAGCTCCTACAATGAGCAGTTCTTC,CASSLKDSSYNEQFF,TRBV5-5,TRBJ2-1,NA,NA
TGTGCCATCCCGGAGGGGGGGTTTGGCTACACCTTC,CAIPEGGFGYTF,TRBV6-5,TRBJ1-2,NA,NA
TGTGCCAGCAGCCCTACAGGGGGCAACTATGGCTACACCTTC,CASSPTGGNYGYTF,TRBV5-4,TRBJ1-2,TRBD1,NA
TGTGCCAGCAGCTTGATGACTGAAGCGGGGGAATTACAAGAGACCCAGTACTTC,CASSLMTEAGELQETQYF,TRBV5-6,TRBJ2-5,TRBD2,NA
TGTGCCAGCACCTCAGACAGGGTGCGGAAAACCGGGGAGCTGTTTTTT,CASTSDRVRKTGELFF,TRBV9,TRBJ2-2,TRBD1,NA
TGTGCCAGCAGCCAGCTGGGCGTAGGAGGGACGGAGACCCAGTACTTC,CASSQLGVGGTETQYF,TRBV14,TRBJ2-5,NA,NA
TGCGCCAGCAGCACCTCGGGACAGAATAATTCACCCCTCCACTTT,CASSTSGQNNSPLHF,TRBV5-1,TRBJ1-6,TRBD1,NA
TGTGCCAGCAGCACGGGGGTCGACGACACTGAAGCTTTCTTT,CASSTGVDDTEAFF,TRBV9,TRBJ1-1,NA,NA
TGTGCCAGTAGTCCCGGGACTAGCGGGAGGGGCGATACGCAGTATTTT,CASSPGTSGRGDTQYF,TRBV19,TRBJ2-3,TRBD2,NA
TGTGCCAGCAGCCCGATTCCCAGGGGCGCTGGGGCCAACGTCCTGACTTTC,CASSPIPRGAGANVLTF,TRBV9,TRBJ2-6,NA,NA
TGTGCTAGTGGTCGAGGGCAGGGGGAGTTGGATCAGCCCCAGCATTTT,CASGRGQGELDQPQHF,TRBV12-5,TRBJ1-5,TRBD1,NA
TGCGCCAGCAGCTTGGCCAGGACTAGCGGGGGGACGACAGATACGCAGTATTTT,CASSLARTSGGTTDTQYF,TRBV5-1,TRBJ2-3,TRBD2,NA
TGTGCCAGCAGTTTATCTAGGGGGAACACTGAAGCTTTCTTT,CASSLSRGNTEAFF,TRBV27,TRBJ1-1,NA,NA
TGTGCCAGCAGCTTAGGAGCGGGAGGCCACAATGAGCAGTTCTTC,CASSLGAGGHNEQFF,TRBV7-7,TRBJ2-1,TRBD2,NA
TGTGCCACCAGTGACAGACAGGGGGGTACAGATACGCAGTATTTT,CATSDRQGGTDTQYF,TRBV24-1,TRBJ2-3,TRBD1,NA
TGTGCCAGTGGAGTAATGGGGAACACTGAAGCTTTCTTT,CASGVMGNTEAFF,TRBV19,TRBJ1-1,NA,NA
TGTGCCAGCTCACCTGAGGACAGGGCGTATGGCTACACCTTC,CASSPEDRAYGYTF,TRBV18,TRBJ1-2,TRBD1,NA
TGTGCCAGCAGCTTCTTAGGGGCCTCTGAAAAACTGTTTTTT,CASSFLGASEKLFF,TRBV5-5,TRBJ1-4,NA,NA
TGCGCCAGCAGCCAAGATAGGGGGTTAAAGCAGTACTTC,CASSQDRGLKQYF,TRBV4-1,TRBJ2-7,NA,NA